What follows are 28 T cell receptor beta chains derived from one specimen sequenced in a study of shared clonotypes between healthy human individuals. Measured with immunoSEQ multiplex PCR; TCRdb has only the in-frame clones, and not every one. In the table there are around 510,000 clones, around 81% of which are singletons. Sequenced: PBMCs. The receptor set was obtained from a woman aged 40 to 50 in good health. Some clones in this sample may be carry-over from other donors' samples.

The chain joins TRBV15 to TRBJ2-5; D unclear. CDR1 is LNHNV, CDR2 YYDKDF, per germline (reference sequence). V dropped 1 base and J dropped 1 base, with 7 bases sitting between them. This CDR3 spans 14 amino acids. The CDR3 region is CATSRGRSQETQYF. The CDR3 DNA is TGTGCCACCAGCAGAGGCAGGTCCCAAGAGACCCAGTACTTC.

To note about this clone: The junction departs from the called germline gene at one end, perhaps through a read error. Written as DNA, the CDR3 is TGTGTCAGCAGCCTCCAGGGCGCCGGAGGTGGCTACACCTTC. Encoded protein: CVSSLQGAGGGYTF. The rearrangement joins TRBV4-2 to TRBJ1-2; possible D gene TRBD1, 5 bases. Looked up from germline, CDR1 is LGHNA and CDR2 is YNFKEQ. CDR3 length: 14 residues.

The chain links TRBV18 to TRBJ2-2; TRBD1 agrees at 10 bases. CDR1 and CDR2 from the germline V gene are KGHSH and LQKENI. The CDR3 extends over 16 amino acids. V dropped 1 base and J dropped 4; count of bases not matched to a gene: 3. CDR3 sequence (DNA): TGTGCCAGCTCACCACGGGGACAGGGGTTCACCGGGGAGCTGTTTTTT. Its protein is CASSPRGQGFTGELFF.

This clone showed up just a few times. The chain links TRBV18 to TRBJ1-1; D not resolved. Germline CDR1 reads KGHSH; CDR2 reads LQKENI. CDR3 length: 15 residues. V lost 0 bases, J lost 1 base, and 9 bases lay in between. The CDR3 bases are TGTGCCAGCTCACCACCGACGGCTCCGAACACTGAAGCTTTCTTT. This gives the protein CASSPPTAPNTEAFF.

V gene TRBV6-5 combines with J gene TRBJ2-1; a possible D gene is TRBD2 (6 bases). V lost 7 bases and J lost 6, with 16 bases in between. Looked up from germline, CDR1 is MNHEY and CDR2 is SVGAGI. The CDR3 is made up of 14 amino acids. The CDR3 here is CASKEGPGGNEQFF. The CDR3 nucleotides read TGTGCCAGCAAGGAGGGACCCGGGGGCAATGAGCAGTTCTTC.

V gene TRBV28 combines with J gene TRBJ2-1, with a weak D call TRBD2 (6 bases). CDR1 and CDR2 (germline): MDHEN, SYDVKM. V gave up 2 bases and J gave up 9 bases, with 11 bases separating them. The CDR3 totals 13 residues. The CDR3 DNA sequence: TGTGCCAGCAGTTTAAACCAGGGAGGTGAGCAGTTCTTC. Protein product: CASSLNQGGEQFF.

The V gene is TRBV29-1, the J gene TRBJ2-7, with a possible D match to TRBD1 (6 bases). There are 13 residues in the CDR3. CDR1 is SQVTM and CDR2 is ANQGSEA in the germline V gene. The ends were cut back, 4 bases at V and 5 bases at J, with 15 bases in the middle. The CDR3 nucleotides are TGCAGCGTTGGTGGGGGCAAAACTGACGAGCAGTACTTC. This codes for CSVGGGKTDEQYF.

This chain connects TRBV15 to TRBJ2-5, with no clear D. Deletions cut 2 bases from V and 1 base from J, with 11 bases between. The CDR3 has 15 amino acids. Germline CDR1 reads LNHNV; CDR2 reads YYDKDF (reference sequence). The CDR3 coding sequence is TGTGCCACCAGCAGACCCCTTTGGGGCCAAGAGACCCAGTACTTC. Protein: CATSRPLWGQETQYF. Using reference TRBV15 and TRBJ2-5 for the parts outside the CDR3, the full variable domain is DAMVIQNPRYQVTQFGKPVTLSCSQTLNHNVMYWYQQKSSQAPKLLFHYYDKDFNNEADTPDNFQSRRPNTSFCFLDIRSPGLGDTAMYLCATSRPLWGQETQYFGPGTRLLVL.

This clone was seen only once. The CDR3 protein is CASSKTSGNTGELFF. DNA for the CDR3: TGTGCCAGCAGCAAGACTAGCGGAAACACCGGGGAGCTGTTTTTT. The chain is built from TRBV5-4 and TRBJ2-2, with 9 bases identical to TRBD2. The CDR3 has 15 residues. The ends lost 4 bases at V and 2 bases at J; junction bases unmatched: 3. Germline V gene data show CDR1 as SGHNT and CDR2 as YYREEE (reference sequence).

As concerns this clone: A read error is likely here: a far larger clone is one base away. This chain connects TRBV30 to TRBJ2-6; D not certain. The CDR3 has 13 residues. Looked up from germline, CDR1 is GTSNPN and CDR2 is SVGIG (reference sequence). CDR3 amino acids: CARSFGGANVLTF. The CDR3 region has the DNA TGTGCCAGGAGTTTTGGTGGGGCCAACGTCCTGACTTTC. Drawing the rest from reference TRBV30 and TRBJ2-6, the complete variable domain is SQTIHQWPATLVQPVGSPLSLECTVEGTSNPNLYWYRQAAGRGLQLLFYSVGIGQISSEVPQNLSASRPQDRQFILSSKKLLLSDSGFYLCARSFGGANVLTFGAGSRLTVL.

The chain carries TRBV5-1 and TRBJ2-3; 7 bases are a match to TRBD1. CDR3 length: 14 residues. The V segment lost 8 bases and the J segment 0 bases; nucleotides outside the gene matches: 6. Germline loops: CDR1 SGHRS, CDR2 YFSETQ. CDR3 amino acids: CASHPGQSTDTQYF. The CDR3 bases are TGCGCCAGTCACCCGGGACAGAGCACAGATACGCAGTATTTT.

This sequence joins TRBV4-2 and TRBJ2-1, with 9 bases aligning to TRBD2. V lost 2 bases to trimming and J lost 0 bases; unmatched junction nucleotides: 5. The CDR3 is made up of 17 amino acids. From germline, CDR1 is LGHNA and CDR2 YNFKEQ. CDR3 protein: CASSQQYSGSSYNEQFF. The CDR3 DNA follows: TGTGCCAGCAGCCAACAATATAGCGGGAGCTCCTACAATGAGCAGTTCTTC.

Many counts were recorded for this clone. This CDR3 is also generated by other DNA sequences in the sample. The rearrangement uses TRBV30 and TRBJ1-4, with TRBD1 matching over 7 bases. Germline loops: CDR1 GTSNPN, CDR2 SVGIG (reference sequence). The trim removed 5 bases at V and 8 bases at J, leaving 14 bases unmatched. CDR3 length: 15 amino acids. The CDR3 sequence: CAWGPQTGLREKLFF. In DNA form, the CDR3 reads TGTGCCTGGGGCCCCCAGACAGGGCTTAGGGAAAAACTGTTTTTT. Supplemented by reference TRBV30 and TRBJ1-4, the full variable domain reads SQTIHQWPATLVQPVGSPLSLECTVEGTSNPNLYWYRQAAGRGLQLLFYSVGIGQISSEVPQNLSASRPQDRQFILSSKKLLLSDSGFYLCAWGPQTGLREKLFFGSGTQLSVL.

This sequence joins TRBV28 and TRBJ1-3, with 8 positions matching TRBD1. Germline CDR1 is MDHEN and CDR2 is SYDVKM. CDR3 length: 16 residues. V gave up 2 bases and J gave up 2 bases; unmatched junction bases: 5. The chain's CDR3 is CASSLPGTGAGNTIYF. CDR3 bases: TGTGCCAGCAGTTTACCAGGGACAGGCGCTGGAAACACCATATATTTT.

The V gene is TRBV27, the J gene TRBJ1-2; 11 nucleotides align to TRBD1. This CDR3 has 15 residues. Germline V lookup: CDR1 MNHEY, CDR2 SMNVEV (reference sequence). Trimming cost V 3 bases and J 3 bases; bases outside gene matches: 3. CDR3 region: CASSLRTGGDYGYTF. The CDR3 nucleotides read TGTGCCAGCAGTTTGAGGACAGGGGGCGACTATGGCTACACCTTC.

This clone was observed a single time. A much larger clone lies a single base off, so this may be a read error. This sequence joins TRBV4-1 and TRBJ2-7, with D possibly matching TRBD1 (5 bases). Trimming removed 8 bases at V and 3 bases at J, with 20 bases between. The CDR3 contains 15 residues. Looked up from germline, CDR1 is MGHRA and CDR2 is YSYEKL. In DNA form, the CDR3 reads TGCGCCAGCGGCCCGCGCGACAGAAAACACTACGAGCAGTACTTC. It is translated as CASGPRDRKHYEQYF.

The V call is TRBV9, the J call TRBJ2-2; 9 bases match TRBD1. Germline loops: CDR1 SGDLS, CDR2 YYNGEE. This CDR3 is 17 amino acids long. J was trimmed by 3 bases and V by 0 bases; bases with no gene match: 6. CDR3 coding DNA: TGTGCCAGCAGCGTAGCCCCACAGGGGGCACACACCGGGGAGCTGTTTTTT. This translates into CASSVAPQGAHTGELFF.

Remarks on this clone: Sequence at one end of the junction differs from germline and may be a read error. This chain links TRBV7-6 with TRBJ1-3; D not certain. Germline V gene lookup returns CDR1 SGHVS and CDR2 FNYEAQ. The CDR3 consists of 22 residues. CDR3 residues: CASTLHRVRRITPLSSGNTIYF. The DNA for the CDR3 is TGTGCCAGCACCTTACACCGAGTACGGAGGATAACACCCTTGAGCTCTGGAAACACCATATATTTT.

The chain employs TRBV28 and TRBJ2-1; perhaps TRBD2 as D (5 bases). Trimming took off 5 bases at V and 0 bases at J, with 11 bases between the two ends. The CDR3 spans 15 residues. Germline-derived CDR1 and CDR2 are MDHEN and SYDVKM. The CDR3 sequence: CASSEGLGSYNEQFF. Written as DNA, the CDR3 is TGTGCCAGCAGTGAAGGACTCGGCTCCTACAATGAGCAGTTCTTC.

The chain has TRBV5-1 and TRBJ2-5; 11 nucleotides line up with TRBD1. V was clipped by 2 bases and J by 5 bases; unmatched bases: 8. CDR3 length equals 16 residues. The germline gives CDR1 SGHRS, CDR2 YFSETQ. The CDR3 region has the DNA TGCGCCAGCAGCTTCTGGACAGGGGGCGGTGAGGAGACCCAGTACTTC. Encoded protein: CASSFWTGGGEETQYF. Based on the CDR3 plus reference TRBV5-1 and TRBJ2-5, the full variable domain is KAGVTQTPRYLIKTRGQQVTLSCSPISGHRSVSWYQQTPGQGLQFLFEYFSETQRNKGNFPGRFSGRQFSNSRSEMNVSTLELGDSALYLCASSFWTGGGEETQYFGPGTRLLVL.

This chain joins TRBV5-6 and TRBJ2-1; 13 bases map to TRBD2. Germline V gene data show CDR1 as SGHDT and CDR2 as YYEEEE. Unmatched junction bases numbered 8, after V lost 0 bases and J lost 2 bases. The CDR3 has 19 residues. The CDR3 nucleotides are TGTGCCAGCAGCTTGGTACTAGCGGGAGGGCCAAGGACCTACAATGAGCAGTTCTTC. Protein product: CASSLVLAGGPRTYNEQFF.

The CDR3 DNA follows: TGTGCCAGTAGTATAGCACGAGAGAACACTGAAGCTTTCTTT. Translating it yields CASSIARENTEAFF. This chain links TRBV19 with TRBJ1-1; D uncertain. CDR1 LNHDA and CDR2 SQIVND come from the germline V gene (reference sequence). V lost 1 base and J lost 1, with 7 bases in between. The CDR3 is made up of 14 amino acids.

Here the CDR3 DNA reads TGTGCCAGCAGCTCTGACAGAAGCACAGATACGCAGTATTTT. Translation: CASSSDRSTDTQYF. The V gene is TRBV7-9, the J gene TRBJ2-3; D might be TRBD1 (5 bases). CDR1 and CDR2 (germline): SEHNR, FQNEAQ (reference sequence). V was shortened by 4 bases and J by 0 bases, with 8 bases between the two germline ends. The length of the CDR3 is 14 residues.

CDR3 DNA: TGTGCCAGTGGGACAGGGGACCACGAGCAGTACTTC. It translates to CASGTGDHEQYF. V usage is TRBV9 and J usage is TRBJ2-7, with 10 bases matching TRBD1. V gave up 8 bases and J gave up 5 bases; unmatched junction bases: 4. The CDR3 runs 12 residues. In germline, CDR1 is SGDLS, CDR2 YYNGEE.

This clone is a singleton in its sample. The V gene is TRBV27, the J gene TRBJ2-5; D possibly matches TRBD1 or TRBD2 (5 bases each). The CDR3 totals 14 residues. CDR1 MNHEY and CDR2 SMNVEV come from the germline V gene (reference sequence). V was shortened by 5 bases and J by 4 bases, with 14 bases between the two germline ends. CDR3 sequence: CASSPPAGTETQYF. The CDR3 nucleotides read TGTGCCAGCAGTCCCCCGGCAGGGACAGAGACCCAGTACTTC.

This chain uses TRBV13 with TRBJ2-5; D is unresolved. This CDR3 region has 17 residues. V was shortened by 0 bases and J by 5 bases, with 19 bases between the two germline ends. Germline assignment: CDR1 PRHDT and CDR2 FYEKMQ (reference sequence). As DNA, the CDR3 is TGTGCCAGCAGCTTAGGAGGTGGAGATACCTTGCTGGAGACCCAGTACTTC. Its translation: CASSLGGGDTLLETQYF.

The chain is built from TRBV2 and TRBJ2-7; D unclear. Germline CDR1 SNHLY, CDR2 FYNNEI. The CDR3 spans 12 residues. V was trimmed by 1 base and J by 9 bases, leaving 10 bases between them. The CDR3 nucleotides read TGTGCCAGCAGTGAAGAGGCAAGTCGGCAGTACTTC. As protein: CASSEEASRQYF.

This chain joins TRBV28 and TRBJ2-7, with 12 bases fitting TRBD2. The CDR3 length is 17 residues. The ends lost 6 bases at V and 0 bases at J; junction bases unmatched: 9. The germline V gene encodes CDR1 MDHEN and CDR2 SYDVKM. In nucleotides, the CDR3 is TGTGCCAGCAGCGTAGGGACTAGCGGGTTCAGCTCCTACGAGCAGTACTTC. This translates into CASSVGTSGFSSYEQYF.